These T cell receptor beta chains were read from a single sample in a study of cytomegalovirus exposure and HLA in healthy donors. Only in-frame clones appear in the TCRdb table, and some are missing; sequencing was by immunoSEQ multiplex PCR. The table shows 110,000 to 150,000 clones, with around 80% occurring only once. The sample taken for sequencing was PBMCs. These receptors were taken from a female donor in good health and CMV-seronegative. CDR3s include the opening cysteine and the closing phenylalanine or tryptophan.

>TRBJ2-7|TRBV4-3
CASSQALNSGQGGIEQYF
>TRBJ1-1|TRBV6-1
CASSWRVDAEAFF
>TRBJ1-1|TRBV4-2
CASRGQGTEAFF
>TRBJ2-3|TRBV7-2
CASSLSGGKDTQYF
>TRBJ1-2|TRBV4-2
CASSPQGDGYPF
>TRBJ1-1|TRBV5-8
CASSFHLNTEAFF
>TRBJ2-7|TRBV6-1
CASSEPRGYEQYF
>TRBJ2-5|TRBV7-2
CASSFVLAFPETQYF
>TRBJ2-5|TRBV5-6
CASSLVGGGSRETQYF
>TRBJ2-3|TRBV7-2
CASSPLGGLADTQYF
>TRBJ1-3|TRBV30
CAWSVDGTPGATIYF
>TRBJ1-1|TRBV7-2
CASSLVRNTEAFF
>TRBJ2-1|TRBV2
CASSLWVSDEQFF
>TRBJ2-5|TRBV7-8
CASSLRMSSGREIRGGTQYF
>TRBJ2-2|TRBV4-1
CASSRATGGSTSTGELFF
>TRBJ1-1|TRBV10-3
CAIRGPPGEAFF
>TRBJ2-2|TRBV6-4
CASSDPLGELFF
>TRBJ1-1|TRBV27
CASSPTPDRYEAFF
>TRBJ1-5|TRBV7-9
CASSSDSERPQHF
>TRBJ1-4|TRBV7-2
CASSLGSRVGEKLFF
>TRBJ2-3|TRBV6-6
CASSRGGAQDTQYF
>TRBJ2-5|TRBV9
CASSLGTGQETQYF
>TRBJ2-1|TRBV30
CAWSVLGRGEQFF
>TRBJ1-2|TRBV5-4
CASSPGQEVYGYTF
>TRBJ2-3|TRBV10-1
CASARGTGGTDTQYF
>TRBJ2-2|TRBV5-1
CASSLDKYPGLARIGELFF
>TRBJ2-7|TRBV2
CASILDRGAPYEQYF
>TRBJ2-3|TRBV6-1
CASNINRGTDTQYF
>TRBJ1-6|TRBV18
CASSPLAVYNSPLHF
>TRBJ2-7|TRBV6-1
CASSEAGTGGYEQYF
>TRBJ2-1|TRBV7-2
CASSSHRLANEQFF
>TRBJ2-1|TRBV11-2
CASSTRRDYNEQFF
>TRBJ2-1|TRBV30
CAWSAIGGRGEQFF
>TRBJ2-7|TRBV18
CASSPLPTSGRHEQYF
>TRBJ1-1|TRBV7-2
CASSFLQGHTEAFF
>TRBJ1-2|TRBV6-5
CASSSGQEDYGYTF
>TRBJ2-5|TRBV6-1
CASTSPWETQYF
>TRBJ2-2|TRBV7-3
CASSVRGGTGELFF
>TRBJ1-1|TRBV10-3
CAISSTGGTEAFF
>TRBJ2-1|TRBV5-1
CASSLSGWTSGGAAYNEQFF
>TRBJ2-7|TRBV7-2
CASSPSGGATEQYF
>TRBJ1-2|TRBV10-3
CATLPGGYYGYTF
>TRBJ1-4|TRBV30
CAWSFGLGGEKLFF
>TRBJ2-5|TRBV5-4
CASSPGGARYQETQYF
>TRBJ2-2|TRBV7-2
CASRRTGVGELFF
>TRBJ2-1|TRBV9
CASSVASGGYNEQFF
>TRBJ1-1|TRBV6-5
CASSYDRGRGGTEAFF
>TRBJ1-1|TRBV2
CASSESSRGLTEAFF
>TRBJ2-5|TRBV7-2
CASSPRGGKETQYF
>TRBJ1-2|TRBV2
CASRGSRQGVNYGYTF
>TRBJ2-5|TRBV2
CASRTGRWGQETQYF
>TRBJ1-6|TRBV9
CASSVGAEHNSPLHF
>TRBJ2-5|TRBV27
CASSFGTGGQETQYF
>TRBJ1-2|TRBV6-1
CASKDRGLNYGYTF
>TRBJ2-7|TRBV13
CASSLGFLRDNLGGYEQYF
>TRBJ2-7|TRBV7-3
CASSPSGQGAYEQYF
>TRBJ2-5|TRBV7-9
CSSSLVAGGPQETQYF